These 12 T cell receptor beta chains came from one sample sequenced in a study of identical twins. TCRdb passed the 5' RACE reads through MiXCR, listing each CDR3 protein once. This table holds roughly 240,000 distinct CDR3 sequences, approximately 6.8% found once. A further study also used this sample, focusing on yellow fever vaccine responses in identical twins.

Sequencing input: CD8+ T cells sorted from blood. The receptors derive from a woman between 18 and 29 years old in good health.

This sequence joins TRBV7-9 and TRBJ1-6; maybe TRBD1 (5 bases). The CDR3 has 17 amino acids. V shed 4 bases and J shed 0 bases, with 13 bases lying between them. Germline CDR1 is SEHNR and CDR2 is FQNEAQ (reference sequence). The CDR3 DNA sequence: TGTGCCAGCAGCTCAGGGACTTCGAGCTCCTATAATTCACCCCTCCACTTT. Amino acids: CASSSGTSSSYNSPLHF.

This clonotype turned up a few times. The J gene is TRBJ1-3, the V gene TRBV7-9; D may be TRBD1 (5 bases). This CDR3 has 10 amino acids. In germline, CDR1 is SEHNR, CDR2 FQNEAQ (reference sequence). Trimming cost V 10 bases and J 7 bases, with 8 bases left between them. The CDR3 nucleotides are TGTGCCACGGAGGGGAACACCATATATTTT. The encoded protein is CATEGNTIYF.

This clonotype was recorded a few times. This rearrangement joins TRBV5-1 to TRBJ2-5; TRBD1 is a possible D gene (5 bases). The CDR3 loop spans 13 amino acids. Germline V gives CDR1 SGHRS, CDR2 YFSETQ. V was clipped by 3 bases and J by 3 bases, with 9 bases between them. CDR3: CASSSQGEETQYF. The CDR3, as DNA: TGCGCCAGCAGCTCCCAGGGCGAAGAGACCCAGTACTTC.

The CDR3 coding sequence is TGCAGTGCTAGTGGGACCTACGAGCAGTACGTC. This sequence encodes CSASGTYEQYV. The chain combines TRBV20-1 with TRBJ2-7; D ambiguous. Germline values: CDR1 DFQATT, CDR2 SNEGSKA (reference sequence). Trimming took off 3 bases at V and 2 bases at J, with 5 bases between the two ends. The CDR3 has 11 amino acids.

This clonotype occurred a few times. The V and J genes are TRBV5-5 and TRBJ2-2; 11 bases are shared with TRBD2. The CDR3 consists of 18 residues. J was trimmed by 9 bases and V by 4 bases; bases with no gene match: 17. Germline V gene sequence: CDR1 SGHKS, CDR2 YYEKEE (reference sequence). CDR3 coding DNA: TGTGCCAGCAGCCAGGGACCCTTAGCGGGAGGGCCCTCGAGGGAGCTGTTTTTT. Translated, it gives CASSQGPLAGGPSRELFF.

This chain uses TRBV5-5 with TRBJ2-1, with D tentatively TRBD1 (6 bases). CDR1 and CDR2 (germline): SGHKS, YYEKEE (reference sequence). The V gene lost 4 bases and the J gene lost 8 bases, with 22 bases spanning the gap. The CDR3 has 16 residues. The CDR3 DNA reads TGTGCCAGCAGCCCCACACAGGGTTATAGGGTTGATGAGCAGTTCTTC. Residues: CASSPTQGYRVDEQFF.

This clonotype was seen repeatedly, ten times or more. The chain couples TRBV20-1 to TRBJ2-2, with a possible D match to TRBD1 (5 bases). The V gene lost 2 bases and the J gene lost 6 bases, with 13 bases spanning the gap. The germline V gene has CDR1 DFQATT and CDR2 SNEGSKA (reference sequence). The CDR3 extends over 14 amino acids. The CDR3 here is CSARLDSSPGELFF. The DNA for the CDR3 is TGCAGTGCTAGACTAGACAGTTCCCCCGGGGAGCTGTTTTTT.

The table lists this clonotype with a few counts. The J gene is TRBJ2-4, the V gene TRBV6-1; 8 bases map to TRBD1. The CDR3 spans 14 residues. V lost 6 bases, J lost 3 bases, and 4 bases stayed unmatched. Germline CDR1 reads MNHNS; CDR2 reads SASEGT. In DNA form, the CDR3 reads TGTGCCAGCAGGAACGACAGGGGCAAAAACATTCAGTACTTC. The encoded protein is CASRNDRGKNIQYF.

This clonotype has more than one count but fewer than ten. V is TRBV11-2 and J is TRBJ1-2; D is perhaps TRBD1 (6 bases). Germline V gene lookup returns CDR1 SGHAT and CDR2 FQNNGV. V was cut by 5 bases and J by 3 bases, with 28 bases left in between. The CDR3 runs 19 residues. The chain's CDR3 is CASSGEGTRTEVADYGYTF. The CDR3 coding sequence is TGTGCCAGCAGCGGCGAGGGAACCAGGACAGAGGTGGCGGACTATGGCTACACCTTC.

This clonotype was counted ten times or more. The gene calls are TRBV29-1 and TRBJ2-1; tentatively, D is TRBD2 (5 bases). Looked up from germline, CDR1 is SQVTM and CDR2 is ANQGSEA. The CDR3 consists of 15 residues. Trimming removed 3 bases at V and 0 bases at J, with 12 bases between. The CDR3 DNA follows: TGCAGCGTTGAGGGAGCGAAGAGCTCCTACAATGAGCAGTTCTTC. Protein: CSVEGAKSSYNEQFF.

This clonotype occurred many times. The genes are TRBV7-9 and TRBJ2-7; D call uncertain. The V end was cut by 7 bases, the J end by 0 bases, with 7 bases between. The germline V gene has CDR1 SEHNR and CDR2 FQNEAQ (reference sequence). CDR3 length: 12 amino acids. The CDR3 coding sequence is TGTGCCAGCACAGGTGACTCCTACGAGCAGTACGTC. Its translation is CASTGDSYEQYV.

This clonotype was detected a few times. This chain links TRBV21-1 with TRBJ1-6. TRBV21-1 constitutes a pseudogene. This CDR3 has 14 residues. In DNA form, the CDR3 reads TGTGCCAGCAGCAAAAGCAGTATCACCTCACCCCTCCACTTT. This gives the protein CASSKSSITSPLHF.